This is a list of T cell receptor beta chains from one sample in a study of blood T cell repertoires in COVID-19. The data were produced by immunoSEQ multiplex PCR, yet TCRdb's version contains in-frame clones alone and is incomplete. Of over 250,000 clones listed, 80% to 90% are singletons. The sequenced material came from PBMCs or T cells enriched from blood (not recorded which). These receptors all stem from a woman in her 30s who had recovered from COVID-19. Each CDR3 is given with its conserved first and last residue. Each record gives: V gene, clone size, J gene, D gene, CDR3 DNA, CDR3 protein. The D gene is left open where the match is weak. Size is stated for part of the rows, as once, few or many counts, or as a class when the clone is expanded.

v_gene: TRBV7-9; abundance: -; j_gene: TRBJ1-1; d_gene: -; CDR3nt: TGTGCCAGCAGCTTAGTTTCAGGGTACACTGAAGCTTTCTTT; CDR3aa: CASSLVSGYTEAFF
v_gene: TRBV14; abundance: -; j_gene: TRBJ1-4; d_gene: TRBD1; CDR3nt: TGTGCCAGCAGCCTATACGACAGGGTGCAAAATGAAAAACTGTTTTTT; CDR3aa: CASSLYDRVQNEKLFF
v_gene: TRBV21-1; abundance: -; j_gene: TRBJ2-2; d_gene: -; CDR3nt: TGTGCCAGCAGCAGCGACACCCCCGGAAGCACCGGGGAGCTGTTTTTT; CDR3aa: CASSSDTPGSTGELFF
v_gene: TRBV7-2; abundance: few; j_gene: TRBJ2-3; d_gene: -; CDR3nt: TGTGCCAGCAGCTTAGTGGCGGGGACGGAGAGAACGCAGTATTTT; CDR3aa: CASSLVAGTERTQYF
v_gene: TRBV19; abundance: -; j_gene: TRBJ2-7; d_gene: -; CDR3nt: TGTGCCAGTAGCCTGGACAGTGGCTACGAGCAGTACTTC; CDR3aa: CASSLDSGYEQYF
v_gene: TRBV3-1/TRBV3-2; abundance: -; j_gene: TRBJ2-1; d_gene: TRBD2; CDR3nt: TGTGCCAGCACCCCGACGGCTAGCGGGGGGGCGGGTGAGCAGTTCTTC; CDR3aa: CASTPTASGGAGEQFF
v_gene: TRBV6-1; abundance: -; j_gene: TRBJ1-1; d_gene: -; CDR3nt: TGTGCCAGCAGTGAAGACAGGGATACTGAAGCTTTCTTT; CDR3aa: CASSEDRDTEAFF
v_gene: TRBV2; abundance: few; j_gene: TRBJ1-2; d_gene: TRBD1; CDR3nt: TGTGCCAGCACTACTACAGGGGATGGCTACACCTTC; CDR3aa: CASTTTGDGYTF
v_gene: TRBV5-6; abundance: -; j_gene: TRBJ2-7; d_gene: -; CDR3nt: TGTGCCAGCAGCTTGTACGGCTCCTACGAGCAGTACTTC; CDR3aa: CASSLYGSYEQYF
v_gene: TRBV9; abundance: -; j_gene: TRBJ2-7; d_gene: -; CDR3nt: TGTGCCAGCAGCGTAGAAGGGAGCTCCTACGAGCAGTACTTC; CDR3aa: CASSVEGSSYEQYF
v_gene: TRBV9; abundance: -; j_gene: TRBJ1-1; d_gene: TRBD1; CDR3nt: TGTGCCAGCAGCCCCAGGGGGTGGACAGGGAAGAGGGGGAACACTGAAGCTTTCTTT; CDR3aa: CASSPRGWTGKRGNTEAFF
v_gene: TRBV7-2; abundance: -; j_gene: TRBJ1-1; d_gene: TRBD1; CDR3nt: TGTGCCAGCAGCTTCGGGACAGGGGCCACTGAAGCTTTCTTT; CDR3aa: CASSFGTGATEAFF
v_gene: TRBV10-2; abundance: -; j_gene: TRBJ1-5; d_gene: -; CDR3nt: TGCGCCAGCAGTGAGTCGCCAGGACAAATCAATCAGCCCCAGCATTTT; CDR3aa: CASSESPGQINQPQHF
v_gene: TRBV6-4; abundance: -; j_gene: TRBJ2-2; d_gene: TRBD1; CDR3nt: TGTGCCAGCAGGGGACAGGGCACCGGGGAGCTGTTTTTT; CDR3aa: CASRGQGTGELFF
v_gene: TRBV9; abundance: -; j_gene: TRBJ2-2; d_gene: -; CDR3nt: TGTGCCAGCAGCGTAGAAGGGGTTTCGACCGGGGAGCTGTTTTTT; CDR3aa: CASSVEGVSTGELFF
v_gene: TRBV5-4; abundance: few; j_gene: TRBJ1-1; d_gene: TRBD1; CDR3nt: TGTGCCACCCAGGGGGCAGGAACCCCTGAAGCTTTCTTT; CDR3aa: CATQGAGTPEAFF
v_gene: TRBV4-1; abundance: -; j_gene: TRBJ2-3; d_gene: TRBD2; CDR3nt: TGCGCCAGCAGCCAAGTAGCGGGGGGTACAGATACGCAGTATTTT; CDR3aa: CASSQVAGGTDTQYF
v_gene: TRBV11-3; abundance: -; j_gene: TRBJ2-5; d_gene: TRBD2; CDR3nt: TGTGCCAGCAGCTTAGGGGCGGAGACTAGCGTAGTAGAGACCCAGTACTTC; CDR3aa: CASSLGAETSVVETQYF
v_gene: TRBV2; abundance: -; j_gene: TRBJ2-7; d_gene: -; CDR3nt: TGTGCCAGCAGTCGTATCCGGGACACCTACGAGCAGTACTTC; CDR3aa: CASSRIRDTYEQYF
v_gene: TRBV4-3; abundance: -; j_gene: TRBJ1-5; d_gene: -; CDR3nt: TGCGCCAGCAGCCAAGATAGGACAGCAAATCAGCCCCAGCATTTT; CDR3aa: CASSQDRTANQPQHF
v_gene: TRBV19; abundance: -; j_gene: TRBJ1-1; d_gene: -; CDR3nt: TGTGCCAGTAGTAATTTGATAGGGAGGATACGTGGAGAGACTGAAGCTTTCTTT; CDR3aa: CASSNLIGRIRGETEAFF
v_gene: TRBV11-2; abundance: -; j_gene: TRBJ1-2; d_gene: -; CDR3nt: TGTGCCAGCAGCTCTAGGCCCGGTTTAGCCCGGGGAGGCTACACCTTC; CDR3aa: CASSSRPGLARGGYTF
v_gene: TRBV15; abundance: -; j_gene: TRBJ1-2; d_gene: -; CDR3nt: TGTGCCACCAGCGGGGACGTGGGGGCTCTGTATGGCTACACCTTC; CDR3aa: CATSGDVGALYGYTF
v_gene: TRBV6-5; abundance: -; j_gene: TRBJ1-2; d_gene: -; CDR3nt: TGTGCCAGCAGCCGGACAGCTAACTATGGCTACACCTTC; CDR3aa: CASSRTANYGYTF
v_gene: TRBV2; abundance: -; j_gene: TRBJ1-5; d_gene: TRBD1; CDR3nt: TGTGCCACAAGCGGAGACAGGGCTGGTGCTCAGCCCCAGCATTTT; CDR3aa: CATSGDRAGAQPQHF
v_gene: TRBV19; abundance: -; j_gene: TRBJ1-2; d_gene: TRBD1; CDR3nt: TGTGCCAGTAGCCCTTGGGGACAGGGGACGGACGGCTACACCTTC; CDR3aa: CASSPWGQGTDGYTF
v_gene: TRBV5-1; abundance: -; j_gene: TRBJ1-2; d_gene: TRBD1; CDR3nt: TGCGCCAGCAGCTTGGCCGGGACAGGCGTTTTCAACTATGGCTACACCTTC; CDR3aa: CASSLAGTGVFNYGYTF
v_gene: TRBV6-5; abundance: -; j_gene: TRBJ1-2; d_gene: -; CDR3nt: TGTGCCAGCAGTTACTCGGCGAACAGTTATGGCTACACCTTC; CDR3aa: CASSYSANSYGYTF
v_gene: TRBV9; abundance: -; j_gene: TRBJ2-1; d_gene: TRBD2; CDR3nt: TGTGCCAGCAGCGTAGACGGGAATTGGGCTAGCGGGCCCAACAATGAGCAGTTCTTC; CDR3aa: CASSVDGNWASGPNNEQFF
v_gene: TRBV5-5; abundance: -; j_gene: TRBJ1-4; d_gene: -; CDR3nt: TGTGCCAGCAGCTGGGCGACAGAAGCAACTAATGAAAAACTGTTTTTT; CDR3aa: CASSWATEATNEKLFF
v_gene: TRBV5-4; abundance: -; j_gene: TRBJ1-4; d_gene: TRBD1; CDR3nt: TGTGCCAGCAGCATGACAGGGGGAAGTGAAAAACTGTTTTTT; CDR3aa: CASSMTGGSEKLFF
v_gene: TRBV30; abundance: -; j_gene: TRBJ1-5; d_gene: -; CDR3nt: TGTGCCTGGAGTGGGGCCTATAGCAATCAGCCCCAGCATTTT; CDR3aa: CAWSGAYSNQPQHF